This TCR beta chain stems from a study of T cell repertoires in cytomegalovirus infection. Study overall: CMV epitopes that were recently identified and HLA-C-restricted were used alongside well-studied HLA-B-restricted ones.

Whole-study findings and limits: Frequencies of public TCR beta families were cumulated, and this identified carriers of CMV plus the relevant HLA. In two of eight donors, the top clonotype was HLA-C-restricted CMV-specific.

Concerning this clonotype itself: Its antigen is as yet unknown.

V was clipped by 3 bases and J by 0 bases, with 16 bases between them. Germline CDR1 reads ENHRY; CDR2 reads SYGVKD. The CDR3 runs 17 residues. TCRdb used MiXCR to reprocess the reads, holding one entry per CDR3 protein. Among some 100,000 distinct CDR3 sequences listed, approximately 28% were seen once. Here the sequenced sample was CD8+ T cells from cultured PBMCs, taken from culture after CMV antigen stimulation. This chain uses TRBV10-3 with TRBJ2-3; TRBD2 might be the D (5 bases). The sequence came from a human donor in good health (CMV status not recorded). Some clones in this sample may be carry-over from other donors' samples. The CDR3 spells CAISDFSETTSTDTQYF. The CDR3 DNA reads as TGTGCCATCAGTGACTTTAGTGAGACTACCAGCACAGATACGCAGTATTTT.